This T cell receptor (beta chain) was recovered during a study of blood T cell repertoires in COVID-19. This CDR3 is built from 16 residues. The V gene lost 2 bases and the J gene lost 5 bases, with 16 bases spanning the gap. CDR1 and CDR2 from the germline V gene are SNHLY and FYNNEI. Libraries were prepared by immunoSEQ multiplex PCR; TCRdb keeps only in-frame clonotypes and omits some of them. The sample yields some 200,000 clones, around four fifths seen once. Sample: peripheral blood. The TCR comes from a man in his 60s with COVID-19, enrolled during active disease. This rearrangement joins TRBV2 to TRBJ2-4; weak D call: TRBD2 (5 bases). CDR3 in DNA: TGTGCCAGCAGTGAAATGCTGTCGGGATCGCAAAACATTCAGTACTTC. It translates to CASSEMLSGSQNIQYF.